This T cell receptor beta chain appears in the sequencing data of a study of early T cells in non-severe SARS-CoV-2 infection. Study observations and caveats: VDJdb matches were skewed toward anti-spike CD8 T cell responses.

Unique molecular identifiers were attached to individual cDNA molecules. One entry per CDR3 protein, called by TCRdb with MiXCR from the 5' RACE reads. The sample holds roughly 63,000 distinct CDR3 sequences; 10% to 15% are singletons and the top ten take less than 6%. Notes on this clonotype: Its antigen is not known.

Germline V gene sequence: CDR1 SQVTM, CDR2 ANQGSEA. The CDR3 contains 13 residues. V was shortened by 3 bases and J by 2 bases, with 9 bases between the two germline ends. Sequenced: whole blood. The TCR sequence derives from an adult who was a healthcare worker with PCR-confirmed SARS-CoV-2 infection or an uninfected control (not recorded which). The rearrangement uses TRBV29-1 and TRBJ2-3; no reliable D call. Here the CDR3 DNA reads TGCAGCGTTGAGGGCAGGTCCACAGATACGCAGTATTTT. Translated: CSVEGRSTDTQYF.